This is a list of T cell receptor beta chains from one sample in a study of blood T cell repertoires in COVID-19. Produced via immunoSEQ multiplex PCR; TCRdb's table is partial and in-frame only. The table records around 140,000 clones, under 90% of them present only once. Sequences were obtained from peripheral blood. These receptor sequences come from a man in his sixties or seventies who had recovered from COVID-19. Both conserved end residues are part of each CDR3. D genes are given only for firm matches. Clone size is not always given. Where it is, it says once, few, many or a class for expanded clones.

DNA: TGTGCCAGCAGGACAGGACAGGGGAGCTACGAGCAGTACTTC
CDR3: CASRTGQGSYEQYF
D: TRBD1
J: TRBJ2-7
V: TRBV6-6
size: .

DNA: TGTGCCAGCAGCCCCTGGGACACCAGCACAGATACGCAGTATTTT
CDR3: CASSPWDTSTDTQYF
D: .
J: TRBJ2-3
V: TRBV6-5
size: .

DNA: TGTGCCAGCAGCTCGCAGACTAGCGGGAGCTACGAGCAGTACTTC
CDR3: CASSSQTSGSYEQYF
D: TRBD2
J: TRBJ2-7
V: TRBV7-9
size: .

DNA: TGTGCCAGCAGCCCGCGACTGGACGGGGAGCTGTTTTTT
CDR3: CASSPRLDGELFF
D: .
J: TRBJ2-2
V: TRBV7-2
size: once

DNA: TGTGCCAGCAGTTTTAGCGGGAGCCCCACCGGGGAGCTGTTTTTT
CDR3: CASSFSGSPTGELFF
D: TRBD2
J: TRBJ2-2
V: TRBV27
size: .

DNA: TGTGCCACCAGTGGGGCAGGGGGAGAAGCTTTCTTT
CDR3: CATSGAGGEAFF
D: TRBD1
J: TRBJ1-1
V: TRBV24-1
size: .

DNA: TGTGCCAGTAGCAAGCGGGAAAGAGTAGAGACCCAGTACTTC
CDR3: CASSKRERVETQYF
D: TRBD2
J: TRBJ2-5
V: TRBV19
size: .

DNA: TGTGCCAGTAGTATGGCCCGGACTAGCGGGATCCCCTACGAGCAGTACTTC
CDR3: CASSMARTSGIPYEQYF
D: TRBD2
J: TRBJ2-7
V: TRBV19
size: .

DNA: TGCGCCAGCAGCTTGGGACAGGGGAGGGGCTACACCTTC
CDR3: CASSLGQGRGYTF
D: TRBD1
J: TRBJ1-2
V: TRBV5-1
size: many

DNA: TGTGCCAGCATCCCCCCGGGACTAGCGGGCGGAGTTGGGGAGCTGTTTTTT
CDR3: CASIPPGLAGGVGELFF
D: TRBD2
J: TRBJ2-2
V: TRBV11-2
size: .

DNA: TGTGCCAGCAGTGCCGGGACAGGGGGGTTGGAAAAACTGTTTTTT
CDR3: CASSAGTGGLEKLFF
D: TRBD1
J: TRBJ1-4
V: TRBV2
size: .

DNA: TGCGCCAGCAGCCTTAGCGGGAGTAGCGCAGATACGCAGTATTTT
CDR3: CASSLSGSSADTQYF
D: TRBD2
J: TRBJ2-3
V: TRBV5-1
size: .

DNA: TGCGCCAGCAGTGTTTTCGCGAACACCGGGGAGCTGTTTTTT
CDR3: CASSVFANTGELFF
D: .
J: TRBJ2-2
V: TRBV10-2
size: .

DNA: TGTGCCAGCAGCTTAGCCACGGGACTTTACAATGAGCAGTTCTTC
CDR3: CASSLATGLYNEQFF
D: .
J: TRBJ2-1
V: TRBV7-2
size: .

DNA: TGTGCCAGCAGCTTAGGGCCCAAACTGTTTTTT
CDR3: CASSLGPKLFF
D: .
J: TRBJ1-4
V: TRBV11-2
size: .

DNA: TGTGCCAGCAGCTCCCCGGGACAGGGTACCTACGAGCAGTACTTC
CDR3: CASSSPGQGTYEQYF
D: TRBD1
J: TRBJ2-7
V: TRBV7-8
size: many

DNA: .
CDR3: CASSCFLILARDTQYF
D: .
J: TRBJ2-3
V: TRBV12-1
size: .

DNA: TGTGCCAGTAGTATAGATCCTTCCCGACTGATTAGCAATCAGCCCCAGCATTTT
CDR3: CASSIDPSRLISNQPQHF
D: .
J: TRBJ1-5
V: TRBV19
size: .

DNA: TGTGCCAGCAGTTTCCTATGGGCCGAGCCCAATGAGCAGTTCTTC
CDR3: CASSFLWAEPNEQFF
D: .
J: TRBJ2-1
V: TRBV27
size: once

DNA: TGTGCCAGCAGTTACGAGAGAGGAGCGTACGAGCAGTACTTC
CDR3: CASSYERGAYEQYF
D: .
J: TRBJ2-7
V: TRBV6-5
size: .

DNA: TGTGCCAGCAGCTTAGCCCCCGCCTACGAGCAGTACTTC
CDR3: CASSLAPAYEQYF
D: .
J: TRBJ2-7
V: TRBV7-2
size: .

DNA: TGCGCCAGCAGCTTGGGTAGGGGAAGCGACGAGCAGTACTTC
CDR3: CASSLGRGSDEQYF
D: .
J: TRBJ2-7
V: TRBV5-1
size: .

DNA: TGTGCCAGCAGCTTAGCGCTAGCGGGAGAGGATACGCAGTATTTT
CDR3: CASSLALAGEDTQYF
D: TRBD2
J: TRBJ2-3
V: TRBV7-2
size: .

DNA: TGTGCCAGCAGCTTGGGGGGCCTCACCACCTACAATGAGCAGTTCTTC
CDR3: CASSLGGLTTYNEQFF
D: .
J: TRBJ2-1
V: TRBV5-4
size: .

DNA: TGCGCCAGCAGCTTTACAGGGGCCGGGGGCGAGCAGTACTTC
CDR3: CASSFTGAGGEQYF
D: .
J: TRBJ2-7
V: TRBV5-1
size: .

DNA: TGTGCCAGCAGCCCAGACCCAGGCCCGTCCGGAGAGCAGTACTTC
CDR3: CASSPDPGPSGEQYF
D: .
J: TRBJ2-7
V: TRBV7-3
size: .

DNA: TGTGCCAGCAGGTCGGGACAGGCCTACTCCTACGAGCAGTACTTC
CDR3: CASRSGQAYSYEQYF
D: TRBD1
J: TRBJ2-7
V: TRBV28
size: .

DNA: TGTGCCAGCAGACCCCCGGGACAGCCCTACGAGCAGTACTTC
CDR3: CASRPPGQPYEQYF
D: TRBD1
J: TRBJ2-7
V: TRBV11-2
size: once

DNA: TGTGCCAGCAGCTTAGCCCCAGCGCCAGATACGCAGTATTTT
CDR3: CASSLAPAPDTQYF
D: .
J: TRBJ2-3
V: TRBV7-3
size: .

DNA: TGTGCCAGCGGCAGGGGACAAAACTATGGCTACACCTTC
CDR3: CASGRGQNYGYTF
D: .
J: TRBJ1-2
V: TRBV6-5
size: .

DNA: TGTGCCAGCTCGCTTGCAGGGGTGATGAACTATGGCTACACCTTC
CDR3: CASSLAGVMNYGYTF
D: .
J: TRBJ1-2
V: TRBV18
size: .

DNA: TGTGCCAGCAGCTTAGTCGGGACAGGGGACGGCACAGATACGCAGTATTTT
CDR3: CASSLVGTGDGTDTQYF
D: TRBD1
J: TRBJ2-3
V: TRBV11-2
size: .

DNA: TGTGCCACCGAAACGGGCTTAGGGGGAGAGCAGTACTTC
CDR3: CATETGLGGEQYF
D: .
J: TRBJ2-7
V: TRBV15
size: .

DNA: TGCGCCAGCAGCTTGGGCCACATGGACTATGGCTACACCTTC
CDR3: CASSLGHMDYGYTF
D: .
J: TRBJ1-2
V: TRBV5-1
size: .

DNA: TGTGCCAGCAGCTTGAGGACTAGCGGTTTTGAGCAGTTCTTC
CDR3: CASSLRTSGFEQFF
D: TRBD2
J: TRBJ2-1
V: TRBV9
size: .

DNA: TGTGCCAGCAGTTACCGCAGGGAAGGCGTGGAGACCCAGTACTTC
CDR3: CASSYRREGVETQYF
D: .
J: TRBJ2-5
V: TRBV6-5
size: .

DNA: TGTGCCAGCAGGAGCAACAGGGGGTCAGAGGATACGCAGTATTTT
CDR3: CASRSNRGSEDTQYF
D: TRBD1
J: TRBJ2-3
V: TRBV2
size: .

DNA: TGTGCCAGCAGCTATCGGGACAGACAAGAGACCCAGTACTTC
CDR3: CASSYRDRQETQYF
D: TRBD1
J: TRBJ2-5
V: TRBV5-5
size: .

DNA: TGTGCCAGCAGCTATTCGGTTGGCACAGATACGCAGTATTTT
CDR3: CASSYSVGTDTQYF
D: .
J: TRBJ2-3
V: TRBV3-1/TRBV3-2
size: .

DNA: TGCGCCAGCAGCCAAGGGGGAGCGGGAGGCGGCACAGATACGCAGTATTTT
CDR3: CASSQGGAGGGTDTQYF
D: TRBD2
J: TRBJ2-3
V: TRBV4-1
size: once

DNA: TGTGCCAGCAGCTTAGGGCTGGCAAACTACAATGAGCAGTTCTTC
CDR3: CASSLGLANYNEQFF
D: .
J: TRBJ2-1
V: TRBV7-3
size: .

DNA: TGTGCCAGCTCACCAGAGGGTCGGGAGACCCAGTACTTC
CDR3: CASSPEGRETQYF
D: .
J: TRBJ2-5
V: TRBV18
size: .

DNA: TGTGCCAGCAGCTTCTTCGGAGGGAACACTGAAGCTTTCTTT
CDR3: CASSFFGGNTEAFF
D: .
J: TRBJ1-1
V: TRBV5-6
size: .

DNA: TGTGCCAGCAGGAACAGGGGGCACTACGAGCAGTACTTC
CDR3: CASRNRGHYEQYF
D: TRBD1
J: TRBJ2-7
V: TRBV11-2
size: .

DNA: TGTGCCAGCAGTTTATATGGGGCAGGGGGCCAAGAGACCCAGTACTTC
CDR3: CASSLYGAGGQETQYF
D: TRBD1
J: TRBJ2-5
V: TRBV28
size: .

DNA: TGCGCCAGCAGCCAAGATTCAGGGGCTTATAACTCTGGGGCCAACGTCCTGACTTTC
CDR3: CASSQDSGAYNSGANVLTF
D: .
J: TRBJ2-6
V: TRBV4-3
size: .

DNA: TGTGCCAGCAGCCCGGGATACACCTACAATGAGCAGTTCTTC
CDR3: CASSPGYTYNEQFF
D: .
J: TRBJ2-1
V: TRBV7-2
size: .

DNA: TGTGCCAGCAGCTCCACAGATACGCAGTATTTT
CDR3: CASSSTDTQYF
D: .
J: TRBJ2-3
V: TRBV6-5
size: few